These 10 T cell receptor beta chains share one sample of origin, sequenced in a study of identical twins. TCRdb reprocessed the 5' RACE reads via MiXCR and lists one record per CDR3 protein. This table holds some 560,000 distinct CDR3 sequences, more than 9% found once. This same sample was also part of a study on yellow fever vaccine responses in identical twins.

Source material: PBMCs. All receptors derive from a woman under 30 in good health.

This clonotype has ten or more counts. CDR3 sequence reads: CASSQDTGEETQYF. DNA of the CDR3: TGTGCCAGCAGCCAAGATACGGGCGAAGAGACCCAGTACTTC. The gene calls are TRBV14 and TRBJ2-5; D is undetermined. CDR3 size: 14 residues. V was cut by 0 bases and J by 3 bases, with 8 bases left in between. Per the germline V gene, CDR1 is SGHDN and CDR2 is FVKESK.

CDR3 in amino acids: CASSLDRGEAQVETQYF. CDR3 nucleotides: TGTGCCAGCAGCTTAGATCGAGGGGAGGCACAAGTGGAGACCCAGTACTTC. The chain couples TRBV11-3 to TRBJ2-5; perhaps TRBD2 as D (6 bases). The germline V gene has CDR1 SGHNT and CDR2 YENEEA. Trimming took off 0 bases at V and 5 bases at J, with 19 bases between the two ends. The CDR3 loop spans 17 amino acids.

The chain couples TRBV4-3 to TRBJ2-3, with 11 bases aligning to TRBD2. The germline gives CDR1 LGHNA, CDR2 YSLEER. This CDR3 spans 15 amino acids. J lost 6 bases, V lost 1 base, and 3 bases had no gene match. This CDR3 is CASSQGASGRDTQYF. The CDR3 coding sequence is TGCGCCAGCAGCCAAGGGGCTAGCGGGAGGGATACGCAGTATTTT.

This clonotype was observed a handful of times. V usage is TRBV5-1 and J usage is TRBJ1-2; 10 bases are shared with TRBD1. The CDR3 spans 15 residues. Germline V gene sequence: CDR1 SGHRS, CDR2 YFSETQ. With 6 bases clipped from V and 8 bases from J, the junction kept 13 bases outside the gene matches. The DNA of the CDR3 is TGCGCCAGCAAGACCCCGGGACAGGGGCTTTCCGGCTACACCTTC. Its protein is CASKTPGQGLSGYTF.

This sequence joins TRBV12-3 or TRBV12-4 and TRBJ2-2; 8 bases match TRBD1. This CDR3 has 13 residues. The trim removed 6 bases at V and 6 bases at J, leaving 3 bases unmatched. Here the CDR3 DNA reads TGTGCCAGCAGCGGACAGGGACCCGGGGAGCTGTTTTTT. Translation gives CASSGQGPGELFF.

The gene calls are TRBV7-9 and TRBJ2-1; no definite D call. The CDR3 is 12 amino acids. The germline V gene encodes CDR1 SEHNR and CDR2 FQNEAQ (reference sequence). The germline V and J ends were trimmed by 1 base and 15 bases, with 13 bases remaining between them. Written as DNA, the CDR3 is TGTGCCAGCAGCTTAGATCACAAACGCCTGTTCTTC. Protein: CASSLDHKRLFF.

This clonotype showed up many times. V gene TRBV2 combines with J gene TRBJ2-7, with D perhaps matching TRBD2 (6 bases). Trimming took off 6 bases at V and 3 bases at J, with 9 bases between the two ends. Germline V CDR1 and CDR2: SNHLY, FYNNEI. The CDR3 extends over 12 amino acids. For the CDR3, the DNA is TGTGCCAGCAGAGGGACTGTCTACGAGCAGTACTTC. Translation gives CASRGTVYEQYF.

This clonotype was seen only once. The CDR3 DNA reads TGTGCCAGCAGCCAGGGACAGGCCCTAAGCAATGAGCAGTTCTTC. Translation gives CASSQGQALSNEQFF. V and J are TRBV27 and TRBJ2-1; TRBD1 aligns across 8 bases. J gave up 6 bases and V 6 bases, and 10 bases lay outside the gene matches. Germline V gene sequence: CDR1 MNHEY, CDR2 SMNVEV (reference sequence). This CDR3 has 15 amino acids.

This clonotype was found a few times. This rearrangement joins TRBV5-6 to TRBJ2-7, with TRBD1 matching 12 bases. The CDR3 has 17 residues. Germline trimming cut 3 bases from V and 1 base from J; bases unmatched to any gene: 8. CDR1 and CDR2 (germline): SGHDT, YYEEEE. CDR3 region: CASSSPGQGALSYEQYF. The CDR3 nucleotides are TGTGCCAGCAGCTCCCCGGGACAGGGGGCTTTATCCTACGAGCAGTACTTC.

This clonotype showed up many times. The chain employs TRBV6-5 and TRBJ1-6; 8 bases align to TRBD1. The CDR3 is made up of 15 amino acids. Germline CDR1 is MNHEY and CDR2 is SVGAGI. V was pared by 5 bases and J by 9 bases, with 9 bases of the junction left unmatched. CDR3 loop: CASSNGQGPGSPLHF. Here the CDR3 DNA reads TGTGCCAGCAGTAACGGACAGGGTCCGGGTTCACCCCTCCACTTT.